This TCR beta chain was profiled in a study of blood T cell repertoires in COVID-19. Study-wide context: Samples representing acute and convalescent COVID-19 were sourced from the United States, Italy and Spain. The analysed material was cDNA or gDNA that came from T cells, B-cell-depleted T cells, or PBMCs.

The cohort comprised adults aged roughly 18 to 90 years residing in under 30 US areas. Allocation to cohorts depended on clinical history reported by the participants. Some clones are missing from TCRdb's copy, which holds only in-frame ones; the method was immunoSEQ multiplex PCR. The data hold 350,000 to 550,000 clones, with 70% to 90% observed a single time. The CDR3 extends over 12 amino acids. Deletions cut 0 bases from V and 11 bases from J, with 11 bases between. Germline CDR1 SGHKS, CDR2 YYEKEE (reference sequence). The receptor was derived from a woman aged 18-30 years with acute COVID-19. The chain is built from TRBV5-5 and TRBJ1-1; D unclear. Sequencing input: PBMCs or T cells enriched from blood (not recorded which). In DNA, the CDR3 is TGTGCCAGCAGCTTGGGTTTATCGGTGGCTTTCTTT. Amino acid sequence: CASSLGLSVAFF.